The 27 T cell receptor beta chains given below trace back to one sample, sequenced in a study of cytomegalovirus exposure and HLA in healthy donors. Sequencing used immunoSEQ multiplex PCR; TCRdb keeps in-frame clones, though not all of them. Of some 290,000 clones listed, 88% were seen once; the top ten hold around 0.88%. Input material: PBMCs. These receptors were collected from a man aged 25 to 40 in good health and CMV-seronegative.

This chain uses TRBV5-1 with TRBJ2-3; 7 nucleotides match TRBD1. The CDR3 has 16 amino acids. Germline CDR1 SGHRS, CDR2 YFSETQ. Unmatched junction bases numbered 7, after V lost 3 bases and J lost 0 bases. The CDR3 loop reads CASSSRLTGSTDTQYF. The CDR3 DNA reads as TGCGCCAGCAGCTCGCGTTTGACAGGGAGCACAGATACGCAGTATTTT.

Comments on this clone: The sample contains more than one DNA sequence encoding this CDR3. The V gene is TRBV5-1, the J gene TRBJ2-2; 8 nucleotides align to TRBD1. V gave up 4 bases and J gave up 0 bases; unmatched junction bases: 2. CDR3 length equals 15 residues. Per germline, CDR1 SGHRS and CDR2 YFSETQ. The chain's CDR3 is CASSPDRANTGELFF. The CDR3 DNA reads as TGCGCCAGCAGCCCGGACAGGGCGAACACCGGGGAGCTGTTTTTT. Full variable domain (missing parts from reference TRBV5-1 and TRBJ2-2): KAGVTQTPRYLIKTRGQQVTLSCSPISGHRSVSWYQQTPGQGLQFLFEYFSETQRNKGNFPGRFSGRQFSNSRSEMNVSTLELGDSALYLCASSPDRANTGELFFGEGSRLTVL.

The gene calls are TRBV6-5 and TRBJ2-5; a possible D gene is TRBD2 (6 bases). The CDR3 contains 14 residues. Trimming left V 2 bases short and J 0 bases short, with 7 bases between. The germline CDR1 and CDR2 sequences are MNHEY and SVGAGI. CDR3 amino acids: CASSYRDYQETQYF. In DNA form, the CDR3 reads TGTGCCAGCAGTTACCGGGACTACCAAGAGACCCAGTACTTC.

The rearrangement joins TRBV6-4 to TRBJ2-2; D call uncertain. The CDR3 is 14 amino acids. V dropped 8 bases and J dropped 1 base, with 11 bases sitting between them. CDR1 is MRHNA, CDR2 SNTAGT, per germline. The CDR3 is CASQRTGNTGELFF. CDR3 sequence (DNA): TGTGCCAGCCAACGAACGGGGAACACCGGGGAGCTGTTTTTT.

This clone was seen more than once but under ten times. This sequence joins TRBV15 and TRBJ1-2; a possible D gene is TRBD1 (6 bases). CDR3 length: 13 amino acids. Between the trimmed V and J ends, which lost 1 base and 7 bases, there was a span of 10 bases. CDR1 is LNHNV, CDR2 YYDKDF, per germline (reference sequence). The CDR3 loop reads CATSRVGALGYTF. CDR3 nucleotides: TGTGCCACCAGCAGAGTGGGGGCACTTGGCTACACCTTC.

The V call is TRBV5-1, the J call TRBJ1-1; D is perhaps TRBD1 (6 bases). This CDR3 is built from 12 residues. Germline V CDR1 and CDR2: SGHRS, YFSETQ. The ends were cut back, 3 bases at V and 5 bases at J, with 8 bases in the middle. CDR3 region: CASSSGVTEAFF. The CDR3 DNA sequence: TGCGCCAGCAGCTCAGGGGTGACTGAAGCTTTCTTT. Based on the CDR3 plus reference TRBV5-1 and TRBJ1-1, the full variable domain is KAGVTQTPRYLIKTRGQQVTLSCSPISGHRSVSWYQQTPGQGLQFLFEYFSETQRNKGNFPGRFSGRQFSNSRSEMNVSTLELGDSALYLCASSSGVTEAFFGQGTRLTVV.

The CDR3 is CASSPTSGGPHNEQFF. The CDR3 nucleotides are TGTGCCAGCAGTCCGACTAGCGGGGGGCCGCACAATGAGCAGTTCTTC. The V call is TRBV7-7, the J call TRBJ2-1; 13 positions agree with TRBD2. J was trimmed by 5 bases and V by 6 bases; bases with no gene match: 7. CDR1 and CDR2 (germline): SSHAT, FNYEAQ (reference sequence). The CDR3 contains 16 residues. The full variable domain, completed using reference TRBV7-7 and TRBJ2-1, is GAGVSQSPRYKVTKRGQDVTLRCDPISSHATLYWYQQALGQGPEFLTYFNYEAQPDKSGLPSDRFSAERPEGSISTLTIQRTEQRDSAMYRCASSPTSGGPHNEQFFGPGTRLTVL.

The DNA for the CDR3 is TGTGCCAGCAGTGAGGGGACAGAGAACACTGAAGCTTTCTTT. The encoded protein is CASSEGTENTEAFF. The chain employs TRBV6-5 and TRBJ1-1, with 7 positions matching TRBD1. The CDR3 loop spans 14 amino acids. From germline, CDR1 is MNHEY and CDR2 SVGAGI. V was pared by 5 bases and J by 1 base, with 4 bases of the junction left unmatched.

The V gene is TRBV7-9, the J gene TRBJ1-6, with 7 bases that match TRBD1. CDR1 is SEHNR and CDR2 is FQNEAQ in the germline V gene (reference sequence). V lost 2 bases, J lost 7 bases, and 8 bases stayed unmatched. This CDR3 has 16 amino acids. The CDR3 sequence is CASSLSLQGYNSPLHF. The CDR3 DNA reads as TGTGCCAGCAGCTTAAGCCTACAGGGGTACAATTCACCCCTCCACTTT.

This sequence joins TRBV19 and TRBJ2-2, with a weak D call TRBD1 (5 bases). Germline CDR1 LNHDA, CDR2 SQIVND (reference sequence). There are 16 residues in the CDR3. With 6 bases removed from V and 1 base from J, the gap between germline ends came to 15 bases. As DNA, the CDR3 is TGTGCCAGTAGGACCGACAGAAGAAAGAACACCGGGGAGCTGTTTTTT. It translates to CASRTDRRKNTGELFF.

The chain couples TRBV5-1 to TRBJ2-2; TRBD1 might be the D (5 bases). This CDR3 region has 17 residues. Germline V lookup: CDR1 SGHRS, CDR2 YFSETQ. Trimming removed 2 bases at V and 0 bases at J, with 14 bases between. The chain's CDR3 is CASSLLVQGANTGELFF. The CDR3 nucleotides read TGCGCCAGCAGCTTACTGGTTCAAGGGGCGAACACCGGGGAGCTGTTTTTT.

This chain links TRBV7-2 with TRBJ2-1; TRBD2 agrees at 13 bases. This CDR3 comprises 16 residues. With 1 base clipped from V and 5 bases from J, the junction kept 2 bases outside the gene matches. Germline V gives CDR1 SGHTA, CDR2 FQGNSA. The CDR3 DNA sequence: TGTGCCAGCAGCTTAGGTACTAGCGGGGGGGACAATGAGCAGTTCTTC. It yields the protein CASSLGTSGGDNEQFF.

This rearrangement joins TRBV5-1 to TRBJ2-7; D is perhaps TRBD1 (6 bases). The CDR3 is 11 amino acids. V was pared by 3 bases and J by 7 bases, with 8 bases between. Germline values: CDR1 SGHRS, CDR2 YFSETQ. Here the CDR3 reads CASSSGQEQYF. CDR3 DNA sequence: TGCGCCAGCAGCTCAGGACAGGAGCAGTACTTC.

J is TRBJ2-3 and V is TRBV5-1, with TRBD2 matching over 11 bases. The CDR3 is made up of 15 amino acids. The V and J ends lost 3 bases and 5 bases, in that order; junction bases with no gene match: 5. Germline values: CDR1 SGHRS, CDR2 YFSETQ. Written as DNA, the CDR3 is TGCGCCAGCAGCTATAGCGGGGGGGCCGGAGATACGCAGTATTTT. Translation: CASSYSGGAGDTQYF.

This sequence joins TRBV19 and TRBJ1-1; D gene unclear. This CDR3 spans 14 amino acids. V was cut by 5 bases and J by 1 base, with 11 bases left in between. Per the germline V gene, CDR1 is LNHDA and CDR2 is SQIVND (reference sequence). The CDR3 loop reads CASSREAPNTEAFF. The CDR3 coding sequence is TGTGCCAGTAGTCGGGAGGCGCCGAACACTGAAGCTTTCTTT.

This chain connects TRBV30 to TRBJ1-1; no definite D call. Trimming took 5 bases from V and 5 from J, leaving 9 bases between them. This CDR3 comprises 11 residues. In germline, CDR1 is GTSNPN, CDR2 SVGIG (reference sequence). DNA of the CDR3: TGTGCCTGGGCGGCCCGGACTGAAGCTTTCTTT. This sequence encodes CAWAARTEAFF.

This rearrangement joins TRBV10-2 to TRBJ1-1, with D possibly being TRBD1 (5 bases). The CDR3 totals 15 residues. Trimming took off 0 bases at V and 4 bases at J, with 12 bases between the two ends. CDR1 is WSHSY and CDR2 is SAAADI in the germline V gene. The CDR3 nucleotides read TGCGCCAGCAGTGAGTCGTTCTGGGGGGGCACTGAAGCTTTCTTT. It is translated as CASSESFWGGTEAFF.

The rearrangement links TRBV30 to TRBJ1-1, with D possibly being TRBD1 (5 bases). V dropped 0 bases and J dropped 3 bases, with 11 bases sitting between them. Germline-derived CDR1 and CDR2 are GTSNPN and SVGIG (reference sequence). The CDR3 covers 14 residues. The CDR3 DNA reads TGTGCCTGGAGTGTACCCGGGGGGTACACTGAAGCTTTCTTT. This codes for CAWSVPGGYTEAFF.

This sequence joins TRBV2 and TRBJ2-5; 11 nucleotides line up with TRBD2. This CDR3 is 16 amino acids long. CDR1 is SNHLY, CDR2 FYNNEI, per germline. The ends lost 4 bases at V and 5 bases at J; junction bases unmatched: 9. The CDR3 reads CASSVRASGGKETQYF. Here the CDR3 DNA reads TGTGCCAGCAGTGTGAGGGCTAGCGGGGGGAAGGAGACCCAGTACTTC. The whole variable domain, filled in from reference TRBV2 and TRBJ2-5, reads EPEVTQTPSHQVTQMGQEVILRCVPISNHLYFYWYRQILGQKVEFLVSFYNNEISEKSEIFDDQFSVERPDGSNFTLKIRSTKLEDSAMYFCASSVRASGGKETQYFGPGTRLLVL.

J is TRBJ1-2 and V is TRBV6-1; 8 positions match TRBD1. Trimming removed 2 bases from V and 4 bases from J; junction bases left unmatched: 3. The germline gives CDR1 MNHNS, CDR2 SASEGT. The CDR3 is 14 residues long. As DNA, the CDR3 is TGTGCCAGCAGTGAATGGACAGGGACCTATGGCTACACCTTC. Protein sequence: CASSEWTGTYGYTF.

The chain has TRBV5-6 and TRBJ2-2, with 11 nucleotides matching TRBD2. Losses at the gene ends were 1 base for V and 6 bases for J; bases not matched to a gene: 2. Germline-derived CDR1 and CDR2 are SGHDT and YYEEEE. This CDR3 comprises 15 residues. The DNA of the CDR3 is TGTGCCAGCAGCTTGCGACTAGCGGGGTCCGGGGAGCTGTTTTTT. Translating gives CASSLRLAGSGELFF. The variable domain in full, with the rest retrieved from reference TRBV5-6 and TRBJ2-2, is DAGVTQSPTHLIKTRGQQVTLRCSPKSGHDTVSWYQQALGQGPQFIFQYYEEEERQRGNFPDRFSGHQFPNYSSELNVNALLLGDSALYLCASSLRLAGSGELFFGEGSRLTVL.

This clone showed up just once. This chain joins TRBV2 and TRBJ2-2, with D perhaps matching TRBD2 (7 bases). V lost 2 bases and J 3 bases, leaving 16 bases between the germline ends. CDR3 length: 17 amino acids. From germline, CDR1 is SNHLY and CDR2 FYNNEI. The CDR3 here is CASSEYVGGQDTGELFF. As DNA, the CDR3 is TGTGCCAGCAGTGAATACGTGGGGGGGCAGGACACCGGGGAGCTGTTTTTT.

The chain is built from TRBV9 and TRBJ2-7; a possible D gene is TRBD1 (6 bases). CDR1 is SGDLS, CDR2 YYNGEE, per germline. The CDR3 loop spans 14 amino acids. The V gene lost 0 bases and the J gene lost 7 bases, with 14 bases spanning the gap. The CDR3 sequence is CASSVAGAPLEQYF. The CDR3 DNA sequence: TGTGCCAGCAGCGTAGCAGGGGCCCCTCTGGAGCAGTACTTC.

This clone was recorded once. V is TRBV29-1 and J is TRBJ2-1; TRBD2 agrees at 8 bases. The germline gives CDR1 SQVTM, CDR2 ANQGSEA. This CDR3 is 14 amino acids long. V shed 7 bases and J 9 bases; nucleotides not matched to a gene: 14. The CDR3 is CSGGASGGLGEQFF. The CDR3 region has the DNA TGCAGCGGTGGGGCGAGCGGGGGACTTGGTGAGCAGTTCTTC.

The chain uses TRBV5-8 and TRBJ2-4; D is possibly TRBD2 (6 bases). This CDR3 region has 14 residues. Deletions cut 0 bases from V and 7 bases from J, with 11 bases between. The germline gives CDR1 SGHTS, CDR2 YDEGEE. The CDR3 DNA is TGTGCCAGCAGCTTGGTTCGCGGGGTGAACATTCAGTACTTC. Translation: CASSLVRGVNIQYF.

CDR3 sequence reads: CASSFVGTKGVRNTEAFF. CDR3 coding DNA: TGTGCCAGCAGCTTTGTTGGGACAAAAGGTGTCAGGAACACTGAAGCTTTCTTT. The chain links TRBV5-6 to TRBJ1-1; the D gene is possibly TRBD1 (6 bases). In germline, CDR1 is SGHDT, CDR2 YYEEEE. The CDR3 contains 18 residues. Trimming shortened V by 2 bases and J by 1 base, and 21 bases separated the two germline ends.

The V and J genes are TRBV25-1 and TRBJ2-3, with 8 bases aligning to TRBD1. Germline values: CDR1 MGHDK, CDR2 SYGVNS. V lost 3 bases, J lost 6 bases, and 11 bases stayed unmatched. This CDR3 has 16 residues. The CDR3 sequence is CASSEGQVGFMDTQYF. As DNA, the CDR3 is TGTGCCAGCAGTGAGGGACAGGTTGGGTTTATGGATACGCAGTATTTT.